These 21 T cell receptor beta chains were sequenced from one sample in a study of Graves' ophthalmopathy and Graves' hyperthyroidism. Amplified material comprised TCR beta CDR3 regions derived from RNA transcripts. An opening RT-PCR round employed HTBI primers and preceded a second-round multiplex PCR. TCRdb called the multiplex PCR reads again in MiXCR, with one record for every CDR3 protein. The sample lists roughly 610,000 distinct CDR3 sequences, 22% occurring once. Sequenced material: peripheral blood. The receptors shown here come from a woman between 18 and 30 years old with stable Graves' hyperthyroidism. Some clones in this sample may be carry-over from other donors' samples.

This clonotype was counted between two and nine times. V and J are TRBV18 and TRBJ1-3; TRBD1 aligns across 7 bases. The V and J ends lost 5 bases and 4 bases, in that order; junction bases with no gene match: 2. Looked up from germline, CDR1 is KGHSH and CDR2 is LQKENI. The CDR3 loop spans 13 amino acids. DNA of the CDR3: TGTGCCAGCTCAGGGACAGAAGGAAACACCATATATTTT. This sequence encodes CASSGTEGNTIYF.

This clonotype was counted at least ten times. The CDR3 DNA follows: TGCGCCAGCGGGGAGGACACCCGTATGAACACCGGGGAGCTGTTTTTT. Its protein is CASGEDTRMNTGELFF. The chain recombines TRBV10-1 with TRBJ2-2; tentative D call: TRBD2 (6 bases). Germline V CDR1 and CDR2: WNHNN, SYGVQD (reference sequence). V shed 8 bases and J shed 1 base, with 17 bases lying between them. The CDR3 totals 16 residues.

This clonotype was detected ten times or more. The chain's CDR3 is CASSLTRQGRSGELFF. The CDR3 bases are TGTGCCAGCAGTTTAACTCGACAGGGGAGATCCGGGGAGCTGTTTTTT. The V and J genes are TRBV27 and TRBJ2-2; 8 nucleotides line up with TRBD1. The CDR3 length is 16 residues. CDR1 is MNHEY, CDR2 SMNVEV, per germline (reference sequence). With V trimmed by 2 bases and J by 6 bases, 8 bases remained unmatched.

The rearrangement uses TRBV6-9 and TRBJ1-5; D is unresolved. The CDR3 spans 15 residues. V was cut by 4 bases and J by 0 bases, with 10 bases left in between. Germline CDR1 reads MNHGY; CDR2 reads SVAAGI. The CDR3 spells CASSLADVSNQPQHF. The CDR3 coding sequence is TGTGCCAGCAGTTTGGCCGATGTTAGCAATCAGCCCCAGCATTTT.

Details on this clonotype: A much larger clone is a single base away; this may be a read error. This rearrangement joins TRBV5-1 to TRBJ2-3; possibly TRBD2 for D (6 bases). CDR1 is SGHRS, CDR2 YFSETQ, per germline. This CDR3 region has 15 residues. CDR3 sequence reads: CGSSLTSPTTDTQYF. The CDR3 nucleotides are TGCGGCAGCAGCTTAACTAGCCCCACCACAGATACGCAGTATTTT. The entire variable domain, with the rest obtained from reference TRBV5-1 and TRBJ2-3, is as follows: KAGVTQTPRYLIKTRGQQVTLSCSPISGHRSVSWYQQTPGQGLQFLFEYFSETQRNKGNFPGRFSGRQFSNSRSEMNVSTLELGDSALYLCGSSLTSPTTDTQYFGPGTRLTVL.

This clonotype was observed many times. The V and J genes are TRBV4-1 and TRBJ1-2, with D perhaps matching TRBD1 (6 bases). This CDR3 has 14 amino acids. Germline CDR1 is MGHRA and CDR2 is YSYEKL. Between the trimmed V and J ends, which lost 2 bases and 8 bases, there was a span of 15 bases. CDR3 nucleotide sequence: TGCGCCAGCAGCCAAACTACAGGGAGAGGAGGCTACACCTTC. This sequence encodes CASSQTTGRGGYTF.

This clonotype was recorded a few times. The chain uses TRBV4-1 and TRBJ2-7; 9 nucleotides agree with TRBD2. The CDR3 spans 17 residues. The germline gives CDR1 MGHRA, CDR2 YSYEKL. V gave up 0 bases and J gave up 4 bases; unmatched junction bases: 10. CDR3 nucleotide sequence: TGCGCCAGCAGCCAAGATTGGCCTAGCGGGACTCTTTACGAGCAGTACTTC. Its protein product is CASSQDWPSGTLYEQYF.

This clonotype appeared a few times. This chain joins TRBV12-3 or TRBV12-4 and TRBJ2-7; D is possibly TRBD1 (5 bases). Trimming removed 3 bases from V and 2 bases from J, with 8 bases in between. The CDR3 length is 13 residues. The CDR3 here is CASSLGLAYEQYV. CDR3 coding DNA: TGTGCCAGCAGTTTGGGGCTAGCCTACGAGCAGTACGTC.

This clonotype showed up many times. The chain uses TRBV12-3 or TRBV12-4 and TRBJ2-5; the match to TRBD1 covers 7 bases. CDR3 length: 12 amino acids. J lost 6 bases, V lost 6 bases, and 4 bases had no gene match. This CDR3 reads CASSKTGQTQYF. DNA of the CDR3: TGTGCCAGCAGCAAGACAGGGCAGACCCAGTACTTC.

This clonotype showed up many times. J is TRBJ1-1 and V is TRBV9, with a possible D match to TRBD1 (6 bases). Trimming pared 5 bases from V and 2 bases from J, leaving 16 bases between. In germline, CDR1 is SGDLS, CDR2 YYNGEE. The CDR3 contains 15 residues. Here the CDR3 reads CASRPLTGYNTEAFF. The CDR3 DNA is TGTGCCAGCAGACCTCTGACAGGATATAACACTGAAGCTTTCTTT.

This clonotype was recorded many times. This chain joins TRBV28 and TRBJ2-6; no firm D call. The CDR3 is made up of 18 amino acids. V shed 7 bases and J shed 0 bases, with 19 bases lying between them. In germline, CDR1 is MDHEN, CDR2 SYDVKM. The DNA for the CDR3 is TGTGCCAGCACCTTCGGGTCGATGGGTAGCTCTGGGGCCAACGTCCTGACTTTC. Protein product: CASTFGSMGSSGANVLTF.

There are many counts of this clonotype. V gene TRBV29-1 combines with J gene TRBJ1-1, with TRBD1 identical over 9 bases. Germline V CDR1 and CDR2: SQVTM, ANQGSEA. J lost 7 bases, V lost 7 bases, and 16 bases had no gene match. CDR3 length: 15 residues. CDR3 protein: CSDGDATGGEGEAFF. As DNA, the CDR3 is TGCAGCGACGGCGACGCTACAGGGGGCGAAGGTGAAGCTTTCTTT.

Only a few counts were recorded for this clonotype. The chain's CDR3 is CASSMGAERPFSEAFF. CDR3 coding DNA: TGTGCCAGTAGTATGGGCGCCGAACGGCCCTTTTCGGAAGCTTTCTTT. The chain has TRBV19 and TRBJ1-1; D not resolved. This CDR3 spans 16 amino acids. CDR1 and CDR2 (germline): LNHDA, SQIVND (reference sequence). V shed 3 bases and J shed 8 bases, with 22 bases lying between them.

Only a few counts were recorded for this clonotype. The chain is built from TRBV6-2 or TRBV6-3 and TRBJ1-5; D remains unclear. CDR1 MNHEY and CDR2 SVGEGT come from the germline V gene. V was clipped by 4 bases and J by 5 bases, with 12 bases between them. The CDR3 covers 14 residues. This chain's CDR3 is CASSLRLGYQPQHF. CDR3 sequence (DNA): TGTGCCAGCAGTTTAAGGTTAGGGTATCAGCCCCAGCATTTT.

This clonotype was observed at least ten times. V is TRBV9 and J is TRBJ1-3, with D unresolved. Germline assignment: CDR1 SGDLS and CDR2 YYNGEE. V lost 4 bases and J lost 2, with 7 bases in between. This CDR3 has 13 residues. CDR3 region: CASSPNPGNTIYF. DNA of the CDR3: TGTGCCAGCAGCCCAAACCCTGGAAACACCATATATTTT.

In this sample, this clonotype turned up many times. V is TRBV28 and J is TRBJ1-5; D call uncertain. Germline CDR1 is MDHEN and CDR2 is SYDVKM. CDR3 size: 14 residues. The germline V and J ends were trimmed by 6 bases and 5 bases, with 14 bases remaining between them. The CDR3 sequence is CASSPEVWDQPQHF. The CDR3, as DNA: TGTGCCAGCAGCCCTGAGGTCTGGGATCAGCCCCAGCATTTT.

The chain recombines TRBV6-1 with TRBJ1-1, with D hard to call. From germline, CDR1 is MNHNS and CDR2 SASEGT. This CDR3 is built from 13 residues. V was shortened by 7 bases and J by 6 bases, with 15 bases between the two germline ends. Here the CDR3 reads CASTYRADAEAFF. CDR3 sequence (DNA): TGTGCCAGCACCTACCGGGCGGACGCTGAAGCTTTCTTT.

In its sample, this clonotype was seen many times. This chain links TRBV6-5 with TRBJ2-7; 9 nucleotides line up with TRBD2. Germline V CDR1 and CDR2: MNHEY, SVGAGI. V trimming: 2 bases; J trimming: 2 bases; junction bases outside the gene matches: 7. The CDR3 has 16 residues. Written as DNA, the CDR3 is TGTGCCAGCAGTTACGCGGGGGGGACGGCAACCTACGAGCAGTACTTC. As protein: CASSYAGGTATYEQYF.

Many counts were recorded for this clonotype. The chain couples TRBV6-1 to TRBJ2-6, with D maybe TRBD1 (6 bases). CDR3 size: 16 residues. The V gene's germline CDR1 is MNHNS and CDR2 SASEGT. V lost 6 bases, J lost 0 bases, and 12 bases lay in between. The CDR3 nucleotides are TGTGCCAGCAGATCACACAGGGTCTCTGGGGCCAACGTCCTGACTTTC. Residues: CASRSHRVSGANVLTF.

V gene TRBV7-3 combines with J gene TRBJ2-5; D not resolved. Trimming pared 5 bases from V and 2 bases from J, leaving 15 bases between. CDR1 and CDR2 from the germline V gene are SGHTA and FQGTGA. There are 15 residues in the CDR3. The CDR3, as DNA: TGTGCCAGCAGCGCCCTTTTAGGTCGACAAGAGACCCAGTACTTC. This codes for CASSALLGRQETQYF.

This clonotype has a count of ten or more. V usage is TRBV7-2 and J usage is TRBJ2-7; D not resolved. Germline V gene data show CDR1 as SGHTA and CDR2 as FQGNSA. The CDR3 contains 11 residues. V was clipped by 8 bases and J by 3 bases, with 8 bases between them. This CDR3 reads CASVGFYEQYF. The CDR3 DNA reads TGTGCCAGCGTCGGGTTCTACGAGCAGTACTTC. Based on the CDR3 plus reference TRBV7-2 and TRBJ2-7, the full variable domain is GAGVSQSPSNKVTEKGKDVELRCDPISGHTALYWYRQSLGQGLEFLIYFQGNSAPDKSGLPSDRFSAERTGGSVSTLTIQRTQQEDSAVYLCASVGFYEQYFGPGTRLTVT.